This is a list of T cell receptor beta chains from one sample in a study of Graves' ophthalmopathy and Graves' hyperthyroidism. TCRdb re-analysed the multiplex PCR reads in MiXCR, keeping a single row per CDR3 protein. The data contain a few hundred thousand distinct CDR3 sequences, over 15% of them singletons. Specimen: peripheral blood. All receptors come from a woman between 18 and 29 years old with stable Graves' hyperthyroidism. Each CDR3 is given with its conserved first and last residue. D genes are given only for firm matches. Part of the rows lack a size; the others show once, few, many or a class for expanded clones.

CDR3,DNA,J,V,size,D
CASSQESPGPLHF,TGTGCCAGCAGCCAAGAGTCTCCAGGGCCCCTCCACTTT,TRBJ1-6,TRBV14,few,NA
CASSPMTDQGPEAFF,TGTGCCAGCAGTCCCATGACGGACCAAGGCCCTGAAGCTTTCTTT,TRBJ1-1,TRBV27,many,NA
CASRARRERDTEAFF,TGTGCCAGCAGGGCCCGCCGGGAACGGGACACTGAAGCTTTCTTT,TRBJ1-1,TRBV2,many,NA
CASSSFVTGKEAYSPLHF,TGCGCCAGCAGCTCATTCGTGACAGGGAAGGAGGCCTATTCACCCCTCCACTTT,TRBJ1-6,TRBV5-1,many,TRBD1
CASSGGQSSYEQYF,TGTGCCAGCAGCGGAGGACAAAGCTCCTACGAGCAGTACTTC,TRBJ2-7,TRBV9,many,NA
CAIDRGGVETQYF,TGTGCCATCGATCGGGGGGGCGTAGAGACCCAGTACTTC,TRBJ2-5,TRBV28,NA,TRBD2
CATSRVREGYEQYF,TGTGCCACCAGCAGAGTGAGGGAGGGATACGAGCAGTACTTC,TRBJ2-7,TRBV15,NA,TRBD2
CASSPTWVGETQYF,TGTGCCAGCAGCCCAACCTGGGTCGGAGAGACCCAGTACTTC,TRBJ2-5,TRBV7-2,NA,NA
CASRSQGHQETQYF,TGTGCCAGCAGGTCCCAGGGGCACCAAGAGACCCAGTACTTC,TRBJ2-5,TRBV6-1,many,NA
CASSEKVGQGVSTNEKLFF,TGTGCCAGCAGTGAAAAGGTTGGGCAGGGGGTCTCAACTAATGAAAAACTGTTTTTT,TRBJ1-4,TRBV6-1,NA,TRBD1
CASSDGTGKGYGYTF,TGTGCCAGCAGCGACGGGACAGGGAAGGGCTATGGCTACACCTTC,TRBJ1-2,TRBV9,many,TRBD1
CASSLYRLNTEAFF,TGTGCCAGCAGTTTATATAGGTTGAACACTGAAGCTTTCTTT,TRBJ1-1,TRBV12-3/TRBV12-4,many,NA
CSGAYTGELFF,TGCAGCGGTGCCTACACCGGGGAGCTGTTTTTT,TRBJ2-2,TRBV29-1,many,NA
CASSPDRGVNTEAFF,TGTGCCAGCAGTCCAGACAGGGGCGTGAACACTGAAGCTTTCTTT,TRBJ1-1,TRBV27,many,TRBD1
CASSSVPVMNTEAFF,TGTGCCAGCAGTAGCGTACCGGTCATGAACACTGAAGCTTTCTTT,TRBJ1-1,TRBV6-1,many,NA
CASRAYPRGGTEAFF,TGTGCCAGCAGAGCTTATCCTCGGGGAGGAACTGAAGCTTTCTTT,TRBJ1-1,TRBV7-8,many,NA
CASSPLSWVADQPQHF,TGTGCCAGCAGCCCCCTTAGTTGGGTCGCAGATCAGCCCCAGCATTTT,TRBJ1-5,TRBV11-1,few,NA
CASSLPGTQSYEQYF,TGTGCCAGCAGTCTTCCCGGGACTCAGTCCTACGAGCAGTACTTC,TRBJ2-7,TRBV2,many,NA
CASSLRGGSAEQYF,TGTGCCAGCAGCTTACGCGGGGGGTCAGCCGAGCAGTACTTC,TRBJ2-7,TRBV7-2,many,TRBD2
CASSFSATTGTGELFF,TGCGCCAGCAGCTTCTCGGCGACAACGGGGACCGGGGAGCTGTTTTTT,TRBJ2-2,TRBV5-1,few,NA
CSALGLASSYEQYF,TGCAGTGCCCTAGGACTAGCGTCTTCCTACGAGCAGTACTTC,TRBJ2-7,TRBV20-1,NA,TRBD2
CASSEGRGGSVQETQYF,TGTGCCAGCAGTGAAGGCAGGGGTGGTAGTGTGCAAGAGACCCAGTACTTC,TRBJ2-5,TRBV2,NA,NA
CASRERGRSDEQYF,TGTGCCAGCAGGGAACGGGGGCGGTCGGACGAGCAGTACTTC,TRBJ2-7,TRBV6-2/TRBV6-3,many,NA
CASSSGDSFGYEQYF,TGCGCCAGCAGCTCCGGGGACAGTTTCGGCTACGAGCAGTACTTC,TRBJ2-7,TRBV5-1,many,TRBD1
CASSPISDEQYF,TGTGCCAGCAGCCCGATTTCGGACGAGCAGTACTTC,TRBJ2-7,TRBV11-2,many,NA
CASSPTAGGWNTGELFF,TGTGCCAGCAGTCCCACAGCGGGGGGTTGGAACACCGGGGAGCTGTTTTTT,TRBJ2-2,TRBV12-3/TRBV12-4,many,TRBD2
CASSPRTASGGYTF,TGTGCCAGTAGTCCTAGGACGGCATCAGGTGGCTACACCTTC,TRBJ1-2,TRBV19,few,NA
CASSLVVEGQGPSGTQYF,TGTGCCAGCAGCTTAGTGGTGGAGGGACAGGGGCCTTCAGGGACCCAGTACTTC,TRBJ2-5,TRBV11-2,NA,TRBD1
CASSLGMGQPQHF,TGTGCCAGCAGCTTAGGAATGGGTCAGCCCCAGCATTTT,TRBJ1-5,TRBV11-2,many,NA
CASSLKGEMNTEAFF,TGCGCCAGCAGCTTGAAGGGGGAGATGAACACTGAAGCTTTCTTT,TRBJ1-1,TRBV5-1,many,NA
CAVGPGPQVGYTF,TGTGCCGTTGGCCCGGGCCCTCAAGTTGGCTACACCTTC,TRBJ1-2,TRBV10-3,many,NA
CASSRMGLGQYEQYF,TGTGCCAGCAGCCGGATGGGACTAGGGCAGTACGAGCAGTACTTC,TRBJ2-7,TRBV3-1,NA,TRBD2
CASSYTGPGTGGVNTEAFF,TGTGCCAGCAGTTACACGGGACCTGGGACAGGGGGGGTGAACACTGAAGCTTTCTTT,TRBJ1-1,TRBV6-2/TRBV6-3,many,TRBD1
CASRGSGGGTGELFF,TGTGCCAGCCGAGGGTCCGGGGGCGGCACCGGGGAGCTGTTTTTT,TRBJ2-2,TRBV12-3/TRBV12-4,many,NA
CAISEGAGYTF,TGTGCCATCAGTGAGGGGGCGGGCTACACCTTC,TRBJ1-2,TRBV10-3,many,NA
CASTNSRTGDNQPQHF,TGTGCCAGCACCAACTCTCGGACAGGTGACAATCAGCCCCAGCATTTT,TRBJ1-5,TRBV12-3/TRBV12-4,once,TRBD1
CASSTPPYGYTF,TGTGCCAGTAGTACGCCCCCCTATGGCTACACCTTC,TRBJ1-2,TRBV19,many,NA
CASSPTGVLEQYF,TGTGCCAGCAGCCCGACAGGGGTCCTCGAGCAGTACTTC,TRBJ2-7,TRBV3-1,NA,TRBD1
CSASPPSGDSYEQYF,TGCAGTGCTAGTCCGCCTAGCGGGGACTCCTACGAGCAGTACTTC,TRBJ2-7,TRBV20-1,NA,TRBD2